The 30 T cell receptor beta chains below all came from one sample that was sequenced in a study of CD4 T cells in relation to SARS-CoV-2 and coronaviruses. Their antigens remain unidentified. The table came from immunoSEQ multiplex PCR; TCRdb's copy has only in-frame clones and leaves some out. Here the sample spans about 36,000 clones, about 86% being singletons. Sequencing was performed on naive CD4+ T cells from PBMCs, cultured in vitro. The subset was: naive CD4+ T cells isolated by negative enrichment. These TCRs come from an adult with COVID-19.

The rearrangement links TRBV3-1 (or the pseudogene TRBV3-2) to TRBJ2-7; D is ambiguous. The germline CDR1 and CDR2 sequences are LGHDT and YNNKEL (reference sequence). Trimming removed 1 base from V and 9 bases from J, with 16 bases in between. This CDR3 contains 14 residues. Here the CDR3 reads CASSQAPQIRMQYF. In DNA form, the CDR3 reads TGTGCCAGCAGCCAAGCCCCACAGATACGTATGCAGTACTTC.

This clone appeared a few times. V gene TRBV4-1 combines with J gene TRBJ2-7, with D perhaps TRBD2 (6 bases). The CDR3 is 14 amino acids. Germline loops: CDR1 MGHRA, CDR2 YSYEKL. V was clipped by 5 bases and J by 4 bases, with 15 bases between them. The CDR3: CASSASAGPYEQYF. The CDR3 nucleotides read TGCGCCAGCAGCGCTTCTGCGGGACCTTACGAGCAGTACTTC.

This clone was counted a single time. The chain is built from TRBV28 and TRBJ2-3, with 9 nucleotides matching TRBD2. The V and J ends lost 2 bases and 6 bases, in that order; junction bases with no gene match: 9. This CDR3 has 16 residues. Germline CDR1 is MDHEN and CDR2 is SYDVKM. This CDR3 reads CASSLSGGRAPDTQYF. The CDR3 DNA reads TGTGCCAGCAGTTTAAGTGGCGGGAGGGCCCCCGATACGCAGTATTTT.

The genes are TRBV6-6 and TRBJ2-5, with D possibly matching TRBD2 (5 bases). Germline lookup yields CDR1 MNHNY and CDR2 SVGAGI (reference sequence). V lost 2 bases, J lost 4 bases, and 8 bases lay in between. The CDR3 has 13 amino acids. CDR3 sequence reads: CASSYGRLETQYF. The DNA of the CDR3 is TGTGCCAGCAGTTACGGGAGACTAGAGACCCAGTACTTC.

This chain joins TRBV10-3 and TRBJ1-5; D is ambiguous. The CDR3 totals 13 residues. Trimming took 6 bases from V and 3 from J, leaving 9 bases between them. CDR1 is ENHRY and CDR2 is SYGVKD in the germline V gene. The CDR3 is CAISPSPNQPQHF. The CDR3 region has the DNA TGTGCCATCAGCCCCTCACCCAATCAGCCCCAGCATTTT.

This chain links TRBV27 with TRBJ2-5; 11 bases line up with TRBD2. Germline lookup yields CDR1 MNHEY and CDR2 SMNVEV (reference sequence). This CDR3 contains 15 residues. Germline trimming cut 7 bases from V and 7 bases from J; bases unmatched to any gene: 11. The CDR3 reads CASIPLAGGHGTQYF. The CDR3 DNA is TGTGCCAGCATCCCATTAGCGGGAGGGCACGGGACCCAGTACTTC.

J is TRBJ2-1 and V is TRBV7-3; a possible D gene is TRBD1 (6 bases). The germline V gene encodes CDR1 SGHTA and CDR2 FQGTGA. CDR3 length: 14 residues. The V gene lost 6 bases and the J gene lost 12 bases, with 21 bases spanning the gap. CDR3 nucleotide sequence: TGTGCCAGCAGTTCTGACCACAGGGTCTCTGGGCAGTTCTTC. Residues: CASSSDHRVSGQFF.

The chain links TRBV7-8 to TRBJ2-7; maybe TRBD2 (5 bases). V lost 0 bases and J lost 3, with 15 bases in between. Germline lookup yields CDR1 SGHVS and CDR2 FQNEAQ. The CDR3 sequence is 16 residues long. The CDR3 reads CASSLAPDGLSYEQYF. Here the CDR3 DNA reads TGTGCCAGCAGCTTAGCGCCGGACGGACTGAGCTACGAGCAGTACTTC.

The chain employs TRBV28 and TRBJ1-1; weak D call: TRBD1 (5 bases). The CDR3 loop spans 13 amino acids. Trimming pared 5 bases from V and 7 bases from J, leaving 14 bases between. Germline V gene sequence: CDR1 MDHEN, CDR2 SYDVKM. DNA for the CDR3: TGTGCCAGCAGTACACAGGCCACCGATGAAGCTTTCTTT. It encodes CASSTQATDEAFF.

The rearrangement joins TRBV14 to TRBJ1-2; D remains ambiguous. The V and J ends lost 0 bases and 4 bases respectively, with 6 bases between them. Germline V gene lookup returns CDR1 SGHDN and CDR2 FVKESK. The CDR3 totals 13 residues. The CDR3 DNA follows: TGTGCCAGCAGCCAAGACAGTCTCTATGGCTACACCTTC. Its protein product is CASSQDSLYGYTF. The full variable domain, with the rest looked up from reference TRBV14 and TRBJ1-2, is EAGVTQFPSHSVIEKGQTVTLRCDPISGHDNLYWYRRVMGKEIKFLLHFVKESKQDESGMPNNRFLAERTGGTYSTLKVQPAELEDSGVYFCASSQDSLYGYTFGSGTRLTVV.

V and J are TRBV18 and TRBJ1-5; D possibly corresponds to TRBD1 (5 bases). Germline CDR1 KGHSH, CDR2 LQKENI. The CDR3 is made up of 14 amino acids. The ends were cut back, 3 bases at V and 4 bases at J, with 10 bases in the middle. The CDR3 DNA sequence: TGTGCCAGCTCACCGGGGACGGGGAATCAGCCCCAGCATTTT. Its protein is CASSPGTGNQPQHF.

The J gene is TRBJ1-2, the V gene TRBV7-2; tentative D call: TRBD1 (6 bases). Germline-derived CDR1 and CDR2 are SGHTA and FQGNSA. The CDR3 consists of 13 residues. Between the trimmed V and J ends, which lost 4 bases and 7 bases, there was a span of 13 bases. CDR3 region: CASSSPGVGGYTF. The CDR3 bases are TGTGCCAGCAGCTCGCCAGGGGTTGGTGGCTACACCTTC.

The chain employs TRBV13 and TRBJ2-7; D ambiguous. V lost 5 bases and J lost 4, with 6 bases in between. CDR3 length: 11 residues. Germline lookup yields CDR1 PRHDT and CDR2 FYEKMQ (reference sequence). CDR3 sequence (DNA): TGTGCCAGCAGCATGAAATACGAGCAGTACTTC. It is translated as CASSMKYEQYF.

The chain joins TRBV7-9 to TRBJ2-3; weak D call: TRBD2 (6 bases). CDR3 length: 17 residues. Trimming removed 3 bases from V and 2 bases from J, with 18 bases in between. Germline V lookup: CDR1 SEHNR, CDR2 FQNEAQ (reference sequence). Here the CDR3 DNA reads TGTGCCAGCAGCTTCAGCCGTATAGGACTATCCACAGATACGCAGTATTTT. This gives the protein CASSFSRIGLSTDTQYF.

The V and J genes are TRBV7-9 and TRBJ2-7; a possible D gene is TRBD2 (7 bases). Germline CDR1 and CDR2: SEHNR and FQNEAQ (reference sequence). V lost 6 bases and J 3 bases, leaving 12 bases between the germline ends. The CDR3 has 13 amino acids. The CDR3 spells CASSQRDNYEQYF. As DNA, the CDR3 is TGTGCCAGCAGTCAGCGGGACAACTACGAGCAGTACTTC.

This clone was detected once. This chain links TRBV28 with TRBJ2-7; 7 nucleotides align to TRBD2. Germline values: CDR1 MDHEN, CDR2 SYDVKM. The CDR3 sequence is 16 residues long. J was trimmed by 9 bases and V by 6 bases; bases with no gene match: 20. The CDR3 loop reads CASSHHRTGGYDGQYF. The CDR3 nucleotides are TGTGCCAGCAGCCACCATCGGACGGGGGGATATGACGGGCAGTACTTC.

The V and J genes are TRBV5-5 and TRBJ2-7; 8 positions match TRBD1. The V segment lost 5 bases and the J segment 2 bases; nucleotides outside the gene matches: 6. The CDR3 contains 14 residues. CDR1 SGHKS and CDR2 YYEKEE come from the germline V gene (reference sequence). In DNA form, the CDR3 reads TGTGCCAGCAGACACCCGGGACAGGCCTACGAGCAGTACTTC. Translation: CASRHPGQAYEQYF.

The V and J genes are TRBV6-4 and TRBJ1-2, with D maybe TRBD1 (5 bases). The ends were cut back, 6 bases at V and 5 bases at J, with 22 bases in the middle. CDR1 is MRHNA and CDR2 is SNTAGT in the germline V gene. The CDR3 spans 16 residues. The CDR3 sequence is CASSHPVWGTPYGYTF. CDR3 DNA sequence: TGTGCCAGCAGCCATCCGGTATGGGGGACTCCTTATGGCTACACCTTC.

This clone was seen a single time. V gene TRBV7-7 combines with J gene TRBJ2-5; perhaps TRBD2 as D (6 bases). CDR1 and CDR2 from the germline V gene are SSHAT and FNYEAQ (reference sequence). CDR3 length equals 12 residues. CDR3 nucleotides: TGTGCTAGCGGTCCCAGTTTTGAGACCCAGTACTTC. It is translated as CASGPSFETQYF.

Turning to this clone: The junction does not match germline at one end; this may be a read error. The chain employs TRBV19 and TRBJ2-1; D remains ambiguous. This CDR3 has 13 amino acids. The germline V gene has CDR1 LNHDA and CDR2 SQIVND (reference sequence). The CDR3: CASSPNPQVKGLF. In DNA, the CDR3 is TGTGCCAGTAGTCCAAACCCCCAGGTTAAGGGCCTCTTC.

CDR3 sequence reads: CASSLSFAAETYEQYF. The CDR3 coding sequence is TGTGCCAGCAGCTTATCCTTCGCGGCAGAAACCTACGAGCAGTACTTC. The chain uses TRBV11-2 and TRBJ2-7, with no clear D. The ends were cut back, 2 bases at V and 2 bases at J, with 16 bases in the middle. The CDR3 runs 16 residues. Germline assignment: CDR1 SGHAT and CDR2 FQNNGV. The complete variable domain, with remaining parts taken from reference TRBV11-2 and TRBJ2-7, reads EAGVAQSPRYKIIEKRQSVAFWCNPISGHATLYWYQQILGQGPKLLIQFQNNGVVDDSQLPKDRFSAERLKGVDSTLKIQPAKLEDSAVYLCASSLSFAAETYEQYFGPGTRLTVT.

The V and J genes are TRBV28 and TRBJ1-1, with D possibly being TRBD1 (5 bases). V was cut by 4 bases and J by 4 bases, with 7 bases left in between. The CDR3 runs to 12 residues. Germline CDR1 and CDR2: MDHEN and SYDVKM. The CDR3, as DNA: TGTGCCAGCAGTTCGGGGGGCACTGAAGCTTTCTTT. Residues: CASSSGGTEAFF.

The gene calls are TRBV5-1 and TRBJ1-5, with a tentative D call TRBD1 (6 bases). With 5 bases removed from V and 4 bases from J, the gap between germline ends came to 10 bases. Germline V CDR1 and CDR2: SGHRS, YFSETQ. This CDR3 spans 13 amino acids. The CDR3 here is CASSTGLNQPQHF. In DNA form, the CDR3 reads TGCGCCAGCAGTACAGGGCTAAATCAGCCCCAGCATTTT.

V is TRBV27 and J is TRBJ2-3; 16 nucleotides agree with TRBD2. CDR1 and CDR2 from the germline V gene are MNHEY and SMNVEV (reference sequence). The CDR3 consists of 18 residues. The J segment lost 1 base and the V segment lost 5 bases, leaving 6 bases of the junction unmatched. The CDR3 nucleotides read TGTGCCAGCAGTCTGGGACTAGCGGGAGGGCCGGGCACAGATACGCAGTATTTT. Protein: CASSLGLAGGPGTDTQYF.

V and J are TRBV5-4 and TRBJ1-4, with TRBD1 identical over 8 bases. V lost 4 bases and J lost 2; bases outside the gene matches: 7. This CDR3 has 16 residues. The germline V gene has CDR1 SGHNT and CDR2 YYREEE (reference sequence). The CDR3 reads CASSPAGGSTNEKLFF. The CDR3 DNA is TGTGCCAGCAGCCCTGCAGGGGGCTCGACTAATGAAAAACTGTTTTTT.

The J gene is TRBJ2-7, the V gene TRBV2; D not certain. Germline V gene sequence: CDR1 SNHLY, CDR2 FYNNEI. This CDR3 region has 13 residues. The V and J ends lost 7 bases and 4 bases respectively, with 14 bases between them. CDR3 in DNA: TGTGCCAGCAATCCCGCATTTACTTACGAGCAGTACTTC. It encodes CASNPAFTYEQYF.

The chain couples TRBV7-6 to TRBJ2-5; D is ambiguous. The CDR3 consists of 13 residues. V was trimmed by 2 bases and J by 3 bases, leaving 7 bases between them. Germline V gives CDR1 SGHVS, CDR2 FNYEAQ. CDR3 bases: TGTGCCAGCAGCTTAAATCCGGAAGAGACCCAGTACTTC. This sequence encodes CASSLNPEETQYF.

This clone was recorded only once. This chain uses TRBV10-3 with TRBJ2-3; D unclear. The CDR3 contains 12 residues. Per the germline V gene, CDR1 is ENHRY and CDR2 is SYGVKD. V was cut by 3 bases and J by 5 bases, with 6 bases left in between. CDR3 nucleotides: TGTGCCATCAGTGAAGAAAGAGATACGCAGTATTTT. Its protein product is CAISEERDTQYF.

The rearrangement joins TRBV28 to TRBJ1-3, with D possibly matching TRBD1 (5 bases). Germline assignment: CDR1 MDHEN and CDR2 SYDVKM. This CDR3 region has 19 residues. The germline V and J ends were trimmed by 3 bases and 2 bases, with 23 bases remaining between them. The CDR3 nucleotides read TGTGCCAGCAGTTTTATGGCCTATCGGGGTCGGGGACCTGGAAACACCATATATTTT. Its translation is CASSFMAYRGRGPGNTIYF.

This clone was detected only once. The chain joins TRBV11-2 to TRBJ1-3; D unclear. V lost 5 bases and J lost 4, with 15 bases in between. Germline V gene lookup returns CDR1 SGHAT and CDR2 FQNNGV. This CDR3 is 15 amino acids long. This chain's CDR3 is CASSTGGGLGNTIYF. The CDR3 nucleotides read TGTGCCAGCAGCACCGGAGGAGGATTGGGAAACACCATATATTTT.